This section outlines one TCR beta chain sequence together with its context. How the authors handled the data: How many nucleated cells were present was estimated from reference gene primer amplification. Assay used: immunoSEQ multiplex PCR; TCRdb lists only in-frame clones, some missing. V, J and clone size reflect that table, while D and trimming were determined from the DNA. The repertoire holds about 150,000 clones, with roughly 88% as singletons. The germline V gene encodes CDR1 SEHNR and CDR2 FQNEAQ (reference sequence). The CDR3 runs 16 residues. With 1 base removed from V and 5 bases from J, the gap between germline ends came to 17 bases. This specimen comes from a study of blood T cell repertoires in COVID-19. The wider study: T cells, B-cell-depleted T cells, or PBMCs provided the cDNA or gDNA that served as material.

The chain is built from TRBV7-9 and TRBJ2-5; D is possibly TRBD2 (5 bases). The specimen was peripheral blood. The receptor's source is a man in his 60s with COVID-19, enrolled during active disease. The CDR3 DNA follows: TGTGCCAGCAGCTTAGGAGAGGGAGCGCCCATGGAGACCCAGTACTTC. Protein: CASSLGEGAPMETQYF.